This T cell receptor beta chain was recorded in a study of blood T cell repertoires in COVID-19. Measured with immunoSEQ multiplex PCR; TCRdb has only the in-frame clones, and not every one. The profile shows around 270,000 clones, around 87% of them singletons. Germline assignment: CDR1 SGHRS and CDR2 YFSETQ. The J segment lost 3 bases and the V segment lost 2 bases, leaving 8 bases of the junction unmatched. CDR3 size: 16 residues. This receptor was taken from a woman aged 60-70 years with COVID-19, enrolled during active disease. Source material: peripheral blood. V is TRBV5-1 and J is TRBJ1-1; 9 bases line up with TRBD1. CDR3 sequence (DNA): TGCGCCAGCAGCTTACAGGGGGCGTCGAGGGACACTGAAGCTTTCTTT. Translation: CASSLQGASRDTEAFF.